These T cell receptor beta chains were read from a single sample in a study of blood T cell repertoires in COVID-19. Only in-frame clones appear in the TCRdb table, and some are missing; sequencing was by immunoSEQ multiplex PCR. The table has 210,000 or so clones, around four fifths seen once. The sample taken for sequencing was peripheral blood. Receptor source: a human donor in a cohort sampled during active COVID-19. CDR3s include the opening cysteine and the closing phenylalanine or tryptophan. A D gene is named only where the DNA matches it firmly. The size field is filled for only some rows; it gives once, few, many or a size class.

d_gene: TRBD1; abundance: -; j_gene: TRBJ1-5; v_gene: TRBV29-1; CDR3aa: CTLPWGQAYSNQPQHF; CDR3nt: TGCACCCTGCCGTGGGGACAGGCGTATAGCAATCAGCCCCAGCATTTT
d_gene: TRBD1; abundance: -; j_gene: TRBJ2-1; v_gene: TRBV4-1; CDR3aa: CASRATGRGEQFF; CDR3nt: TGCGCCAGCAGGGCGACAGGGCGAGGTGAGCAGTTCTTC
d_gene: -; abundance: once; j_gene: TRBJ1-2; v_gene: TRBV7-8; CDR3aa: CASSLATGSNYGYTF; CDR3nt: TGTGCCAGCAGCTTAGCTACAGGGTCTAACTATGGCTACACCTTC
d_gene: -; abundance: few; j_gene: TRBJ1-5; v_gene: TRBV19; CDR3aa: CASSMRYSNQPQHF; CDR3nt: TGTGCCAGTAGTATGAGGTATAGCAATCAGCCCCAGCATTTT
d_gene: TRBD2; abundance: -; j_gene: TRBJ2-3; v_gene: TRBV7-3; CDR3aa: CASSLMASGPDTQYF; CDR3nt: TGTGCCAGCAGCTTAATGGCTAGCGGCCCCGATACGCAGTATTTT
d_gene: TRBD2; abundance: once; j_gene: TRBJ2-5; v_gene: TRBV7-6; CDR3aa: CASSFGTNQETQYF; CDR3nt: TGTGCCAGCAGCTTTGGGACTAACCAAGAGACCCAGTACTTC
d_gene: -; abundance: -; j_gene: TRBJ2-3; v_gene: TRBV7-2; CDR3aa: CASSLMLAVDTQYF; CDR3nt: TGTGCCAGCAGCTTAATGCTAGCCGTAGATACGCAGTATTTT
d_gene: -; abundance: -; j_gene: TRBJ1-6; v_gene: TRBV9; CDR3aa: CASSASMANSPLHF; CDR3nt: TGTGCCAGCAGCGCCAGTATGGCCAATTCACCCCTCCACTTT
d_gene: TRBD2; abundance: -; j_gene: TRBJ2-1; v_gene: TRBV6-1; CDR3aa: CASSGLAGGPEQFF; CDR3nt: TGTGCCAGCAGTGGACTAGCGGGAGGGCCGGAGCAGTTCTTC
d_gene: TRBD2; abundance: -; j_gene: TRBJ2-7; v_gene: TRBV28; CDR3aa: CASSHRAGLAGAQQYF; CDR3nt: TGTGCCAGCAGTCACAGGGCTGGGCTAGCGGGAGCCCAGCAGTACTTC
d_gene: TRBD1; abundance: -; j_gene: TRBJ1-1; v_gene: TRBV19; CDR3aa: CASSRQGADTEAFF; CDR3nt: TGTGCCAGTAGTCGACAGGGTGCGGACACTGAAGCTTTCTTT
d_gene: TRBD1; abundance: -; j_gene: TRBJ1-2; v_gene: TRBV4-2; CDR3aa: CASSQDDLGQSYGYTF; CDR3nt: TGTGCCAGCAGCCAAGATGATTTGGGACAGAGCTATGGCTACACCTTC
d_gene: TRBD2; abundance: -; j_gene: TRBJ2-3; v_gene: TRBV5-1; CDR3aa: CASSFSGRGSDTQYF; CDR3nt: TGCGCCAGCAGCTTTAGCGGGAGGGGATCAGATACGCAGTATTTT
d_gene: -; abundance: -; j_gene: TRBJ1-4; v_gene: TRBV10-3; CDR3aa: CATSIRGGAGEKLFF; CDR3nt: TGTGCCACCTCAATACGGGGGGGGGCTGGTGAAAAACTGTTTTTT
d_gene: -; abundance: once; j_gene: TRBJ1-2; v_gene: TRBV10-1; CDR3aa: CASSGDYYGYTF; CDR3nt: TGCGCCAGCAGTGGAGACTACTATGGCTACACCTTC
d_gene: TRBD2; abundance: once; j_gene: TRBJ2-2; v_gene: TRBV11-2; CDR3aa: CASSPGGAGGSNTGELFF; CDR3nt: TGTGCCAGCAGCCCCGGTGGGGCGGGGGGCTCGAACACCGGGGAGCTGTTTTTT
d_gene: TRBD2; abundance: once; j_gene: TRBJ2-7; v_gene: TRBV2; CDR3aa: CATHRGRNYEQYF; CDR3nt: TGTGCCACTCACCGCGGGAGAAACTACGAGCAGTACTTC
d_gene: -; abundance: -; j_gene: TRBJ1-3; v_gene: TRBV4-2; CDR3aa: CASSQVTTSGNTIYF; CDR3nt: TGTGCCAGCAGCCAAGTGACAACCTCTGGAAACACCATATATTTT
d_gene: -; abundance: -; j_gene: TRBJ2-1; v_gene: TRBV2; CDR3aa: CASRDFYEGDEQFF; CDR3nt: TGTGCCAGCAGGGATTTTTATGAGGGGGATGAGCAGTTCTTC
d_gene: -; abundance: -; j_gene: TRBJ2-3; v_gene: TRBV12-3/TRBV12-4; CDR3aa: CASSFLTDTQYF; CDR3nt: TGTGCCAGCAGTTTTCTTACAGATACGCAGTATTTT
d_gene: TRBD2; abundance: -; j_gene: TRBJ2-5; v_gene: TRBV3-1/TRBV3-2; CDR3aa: CASSPSGIVETQYF; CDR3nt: TGTGCCAGCAGCCCTAGCGGGATTGTAGAGACCCAGTACTTC
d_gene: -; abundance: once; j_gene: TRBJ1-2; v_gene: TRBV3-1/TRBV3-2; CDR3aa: CASSQDLQGGGYTF; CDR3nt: TGTGCCAGCAGCCAAGATCTACAGGGTGGCGGCTACACCTTC
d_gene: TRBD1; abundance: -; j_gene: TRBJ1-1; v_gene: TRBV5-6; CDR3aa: CASSLGTGGRGRTEAFF; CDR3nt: TGTGCCAGCAGCTTGGGGACAGGGGGCCGTGGTAGGACTGAAGCTTTCTTT
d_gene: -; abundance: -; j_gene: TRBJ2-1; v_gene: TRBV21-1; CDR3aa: CASSKTSGRSINEQFF; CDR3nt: TGTGCCAGCAGCAAAACATCCGGGAGAAGTATAAATGAGCAGTTCTTC
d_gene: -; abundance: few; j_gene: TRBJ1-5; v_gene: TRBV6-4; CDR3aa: CASSDYSTRRRWPQHF; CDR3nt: TGTGCCAGCAGTGACTATTCCACTCGGAGGCGCTGGCCCCAGCATTTT
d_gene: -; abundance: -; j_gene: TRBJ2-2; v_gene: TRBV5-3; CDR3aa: CARSSAAQGRPTGELFF; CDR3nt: TGTGCCAGAAGCTCGGCAGCACAGGGGAGGCCCACCGGGGAGCTGTTTTTT
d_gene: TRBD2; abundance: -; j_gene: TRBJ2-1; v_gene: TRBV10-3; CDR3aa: CATRTSQAYNEQFF; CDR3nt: TGTGCCACCCGGACTAGCCAAGCTTACAATGAGCAGTTCTTC
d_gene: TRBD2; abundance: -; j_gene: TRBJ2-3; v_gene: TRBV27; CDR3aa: CASSLTRGVTDTQYF; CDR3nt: TGTGCCAGCAGTTTAACACGGGGGGTCACAGATACGCAGTATTTT
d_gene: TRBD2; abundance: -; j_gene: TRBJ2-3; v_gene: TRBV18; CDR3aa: CASGPRGWREGRDTQYF; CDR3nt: TGTGCCAGTGGACCACGAGGTTGGCGGGAGGGCCGCGATACGCAGTATTTT
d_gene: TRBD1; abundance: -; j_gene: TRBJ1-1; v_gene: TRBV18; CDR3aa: CASSPTGVGTEAFF; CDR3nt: TGTGCCAGCTCACCAACAGGGGTTGGCACTGAAGCTTTCTTT
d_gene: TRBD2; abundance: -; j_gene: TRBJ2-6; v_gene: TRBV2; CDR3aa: CASSASGSVSGANVLTF; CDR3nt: TGTGCCAGCAGTGCTAGCGGGAGTGTATCTGGGGCCAACGTCCTGACTTTC
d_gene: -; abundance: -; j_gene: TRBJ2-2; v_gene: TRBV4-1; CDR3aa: CASSQRGSAGELFF; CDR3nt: TGCGCCAGCAGCCAACGAGGGAGCGCCGGGGAGCTGTTTTTT
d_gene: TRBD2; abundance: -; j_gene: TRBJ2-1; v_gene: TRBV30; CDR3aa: CACIAGGAEQFF; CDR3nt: TGTGCCTGTATAGCGGGAGGGGCTGAGCAGTTCTTC
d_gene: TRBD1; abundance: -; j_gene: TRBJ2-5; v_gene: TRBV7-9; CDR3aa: CASSLGQGAKETQYF; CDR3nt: TGTGCCAGCAGCTTGGGACAGGGGGCGAAAGAGACCCAGTACTTC
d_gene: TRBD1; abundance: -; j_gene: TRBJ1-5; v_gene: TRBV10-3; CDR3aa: CAITQGVDQPQHF; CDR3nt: TGTGCCATCACACAGGGGGTTGATCAGCCCCAGCATTTT
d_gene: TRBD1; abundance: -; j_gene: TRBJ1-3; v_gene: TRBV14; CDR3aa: CASSLSRGNTIYF; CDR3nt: TGTGCCAGCAGCCTGTCCAGGGGGAACACCATATATTTT
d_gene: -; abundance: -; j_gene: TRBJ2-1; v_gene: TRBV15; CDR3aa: CATSRGGRVAPNEQFF; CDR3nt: TGTGCCACCAGCAGAGGGGGCCGAGTCGCTCCAAATGAGCAGTTCTTC
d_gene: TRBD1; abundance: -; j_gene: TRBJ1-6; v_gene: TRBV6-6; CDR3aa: CASSKSYRGNSPLHF; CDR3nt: TGTGCCAGCAGTAAAAGTTACAGGGGGAATTCACCCCTCCACTTT
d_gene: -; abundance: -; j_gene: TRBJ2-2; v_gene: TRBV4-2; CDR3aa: CASSQDTEFTGELFF; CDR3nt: TGTGCCAGCAGCCAAGATACAGAGTTTACCGGGGAGCTGTTTTTT
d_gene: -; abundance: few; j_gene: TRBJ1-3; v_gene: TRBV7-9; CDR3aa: CASLVQDPHSSGNTIYF; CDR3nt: TGTGCCAGCCTGGTCCAAGACCCACACAGCTCTGGAAACACCATATATTTT
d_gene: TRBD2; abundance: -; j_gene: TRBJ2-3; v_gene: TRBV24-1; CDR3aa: CATSDSGLAGGADTQYF; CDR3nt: TGTGCCACCAGTGATTCAGGACTAGCGGGAGGGGCAGATACGCAGTATTTT
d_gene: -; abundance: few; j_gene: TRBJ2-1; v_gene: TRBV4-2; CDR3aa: CASSQAGVRVGYNEQFF; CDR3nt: TGTGCCAGCAGCCAAGCGGGGGTTAGAGTCGGCTACAATGAGCAGTTCTTC
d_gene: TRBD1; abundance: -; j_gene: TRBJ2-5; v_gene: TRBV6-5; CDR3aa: CASTGQVGETQYF; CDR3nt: TGTGCGAGCACCGGACAGGTCGGAGAGACCCAGTACTTC
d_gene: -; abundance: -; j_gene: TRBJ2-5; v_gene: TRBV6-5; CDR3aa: CASSSIQVTQYF; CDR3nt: TGTGCCAGCTCCTCGATCCAGGTGACCCAGTACTTC
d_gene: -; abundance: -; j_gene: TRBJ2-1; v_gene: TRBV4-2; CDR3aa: CASSPFRGDNEQFF; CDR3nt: TGTGCCAGCAGCCCCTTCAGGGGGGACAATGAGCAGTTCTTC
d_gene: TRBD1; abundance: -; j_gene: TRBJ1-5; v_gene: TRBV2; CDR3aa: CASRMTGLGNQPQHF; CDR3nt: TGTGCCAGCAGAATGACAGGGCTGGGCAATCAGCCCCAGCATTTT
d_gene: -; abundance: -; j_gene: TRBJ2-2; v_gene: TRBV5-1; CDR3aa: CASSLLSPRNTGELFF; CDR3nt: TGCGCCAGCAGCTTGTTGAGTCCGAGGAACACCGGGGAGCTGTTTTTT
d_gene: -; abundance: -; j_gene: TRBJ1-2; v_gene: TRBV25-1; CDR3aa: CASSGTVWGYTF; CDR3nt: TGTGCCAGCAGTGGGACAGTTTGGGGCTACACCTTC
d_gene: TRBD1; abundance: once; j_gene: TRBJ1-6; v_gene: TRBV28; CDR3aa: CASRNRGLHEILNSPLHF; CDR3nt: TGTGCCAGCAGAAACAGGGGGCTACACGAGATACTCAATTCACCCCTCCACTTT
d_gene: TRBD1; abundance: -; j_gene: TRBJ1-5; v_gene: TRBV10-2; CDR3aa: CASSGQERNQPQHF; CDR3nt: TGCGCCAGCAGCGGACAGGAGCGAAATCAGCCCCAGCATTTT
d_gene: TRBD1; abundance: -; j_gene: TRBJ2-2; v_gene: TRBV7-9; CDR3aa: CASSLLQGSTGELFF; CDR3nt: TGTGCCAGCAGCCTTTTACAGGGGTCGACCGGGGAGCTGTTTTTT
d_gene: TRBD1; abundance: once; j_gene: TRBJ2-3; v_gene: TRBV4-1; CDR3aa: CASSQTGGADTQYF; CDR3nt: TGCGCCAGCAGCCAAACAGGGGGAGCGGATACGCAGTATTTT